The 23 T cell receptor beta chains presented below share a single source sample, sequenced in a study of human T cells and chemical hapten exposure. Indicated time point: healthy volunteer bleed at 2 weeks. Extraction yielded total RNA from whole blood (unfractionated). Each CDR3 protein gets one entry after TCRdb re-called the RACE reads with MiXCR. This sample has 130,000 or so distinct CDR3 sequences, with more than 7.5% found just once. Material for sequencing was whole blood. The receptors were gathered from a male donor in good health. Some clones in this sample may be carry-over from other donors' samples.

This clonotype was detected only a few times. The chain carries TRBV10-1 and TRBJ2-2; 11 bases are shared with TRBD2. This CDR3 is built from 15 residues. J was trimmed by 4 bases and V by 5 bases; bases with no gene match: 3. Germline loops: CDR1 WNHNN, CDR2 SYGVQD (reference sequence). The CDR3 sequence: CASSRTSGPTGELFF. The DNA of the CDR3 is TGCGCCAGCAGTCGGACTAGCGGGCCCACCGGGGAGCTGTTTTTT.

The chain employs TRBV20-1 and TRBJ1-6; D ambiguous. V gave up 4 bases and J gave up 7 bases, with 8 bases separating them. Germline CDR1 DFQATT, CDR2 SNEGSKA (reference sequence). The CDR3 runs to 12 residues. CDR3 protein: CSAKRTNSPLHF. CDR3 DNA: TGCAGTGCTAAACGTACCAATTCACCCCTCCACTTT.

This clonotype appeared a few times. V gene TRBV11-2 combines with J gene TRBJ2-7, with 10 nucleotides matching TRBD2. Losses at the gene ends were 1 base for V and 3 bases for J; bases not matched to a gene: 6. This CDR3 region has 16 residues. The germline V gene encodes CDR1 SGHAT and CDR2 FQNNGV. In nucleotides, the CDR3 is TGTGCCAGCAGCTTAGTAAAGGTAGCGGGGGGCTACGAGCAGTACTTC. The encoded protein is CASSLVKVAGGYEQYF.

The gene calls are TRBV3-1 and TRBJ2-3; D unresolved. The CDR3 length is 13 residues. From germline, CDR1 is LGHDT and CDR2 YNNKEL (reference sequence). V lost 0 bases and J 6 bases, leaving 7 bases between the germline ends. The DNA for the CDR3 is TGTGCCAGCAGCCAAGATTTAAAGGATACGCAGTATTTT. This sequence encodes CASSQDLKDTQYF.

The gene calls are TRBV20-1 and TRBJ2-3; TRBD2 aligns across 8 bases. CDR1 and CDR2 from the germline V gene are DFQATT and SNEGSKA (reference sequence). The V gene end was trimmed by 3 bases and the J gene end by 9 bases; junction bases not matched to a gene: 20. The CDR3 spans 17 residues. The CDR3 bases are TGCAGTGCTAGGAGATCAATGTGGGAATCGGGACTAGGGACGCAGTATTTT. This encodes CSARRSMWESGLGTQYF.

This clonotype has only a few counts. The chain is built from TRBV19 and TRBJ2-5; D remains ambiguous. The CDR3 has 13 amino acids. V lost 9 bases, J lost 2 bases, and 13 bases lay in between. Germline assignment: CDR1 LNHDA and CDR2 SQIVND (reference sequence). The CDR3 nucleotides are TGTGCCAGCCGACGAACAGATCAAGAGACCCAGTACTTC. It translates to CASRRTDQETQYF.

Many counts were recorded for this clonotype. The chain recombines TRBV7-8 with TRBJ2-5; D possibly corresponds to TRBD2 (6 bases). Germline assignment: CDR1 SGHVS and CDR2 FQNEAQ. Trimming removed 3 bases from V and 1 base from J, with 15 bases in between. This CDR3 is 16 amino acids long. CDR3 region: CASSFGRDGGQETQYF. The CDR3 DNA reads TGTGCCAGCAGCTTTGGAAGGGACGGGGGCCAAGAGACCCAGTACTTC.

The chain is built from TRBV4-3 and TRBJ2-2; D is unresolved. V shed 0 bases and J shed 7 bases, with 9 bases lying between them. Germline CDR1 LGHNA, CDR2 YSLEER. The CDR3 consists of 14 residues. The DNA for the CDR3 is TGCGCCAGCAGCCAAGAAACCCCGGGCGGGGAGCTGTTTTTT. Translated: CASSQETPGGELFF.

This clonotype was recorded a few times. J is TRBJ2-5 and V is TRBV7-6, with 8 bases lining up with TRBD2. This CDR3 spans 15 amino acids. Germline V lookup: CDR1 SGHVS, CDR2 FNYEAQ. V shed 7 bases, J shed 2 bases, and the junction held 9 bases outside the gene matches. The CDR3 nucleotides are TGTGCCAGCAAAAAGGTACTAGCGGCACAAGAGACCCAGTACTTC. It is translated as CASKKVLAAQETQYF.

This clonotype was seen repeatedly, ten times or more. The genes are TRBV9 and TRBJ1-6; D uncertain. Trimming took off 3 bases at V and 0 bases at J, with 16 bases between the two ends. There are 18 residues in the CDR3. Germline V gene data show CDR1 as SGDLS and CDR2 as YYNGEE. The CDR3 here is CASSEQTSTSSYNSPLHF. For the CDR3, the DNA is TGTGCCAGCAGCGAACAAACCTCGACTAGCTCCTATAATTCACCCCTCCACTTT.

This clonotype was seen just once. CDR3 bases: TGTGCCAGCAGCTGGGACCGCGATCAGCCCCAGCATTTT. This sequence encodes CASSWDRDQPQHF. This rearrangement joins TRBV6-5 to TRBJ1-5, with a tentative D call TRBD1 (5 bases). The CDR3 contains 13 residues. Germline V gene data show CDR1 as MNHEY and CDR2 as SVGAGI. V was trimmed by 6 bases and J by 5 bases, leaving 11 bases between them.

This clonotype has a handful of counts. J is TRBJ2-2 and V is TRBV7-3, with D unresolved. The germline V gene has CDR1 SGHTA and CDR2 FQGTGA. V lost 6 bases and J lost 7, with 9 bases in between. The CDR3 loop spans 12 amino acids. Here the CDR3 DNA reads TGTGCCAGCAGTTACCGCATCGGGGAGCTGTTTTTT. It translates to CASSYRIGELFF.

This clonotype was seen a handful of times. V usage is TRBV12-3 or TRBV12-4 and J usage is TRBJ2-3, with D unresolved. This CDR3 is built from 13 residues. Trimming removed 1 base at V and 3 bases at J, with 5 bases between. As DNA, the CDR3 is TGTGCCAGCAGTTTAGATGGGACAGATACGCAGTATTTT. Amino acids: CASSLDGTDTQYF.

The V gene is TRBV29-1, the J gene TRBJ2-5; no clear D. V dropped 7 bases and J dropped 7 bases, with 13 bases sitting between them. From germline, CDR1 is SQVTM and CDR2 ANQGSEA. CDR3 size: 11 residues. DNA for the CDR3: TGCAGCGCGTTAAACCTGGGGACCCAGTACTTC. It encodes CSALNLGTQYF.

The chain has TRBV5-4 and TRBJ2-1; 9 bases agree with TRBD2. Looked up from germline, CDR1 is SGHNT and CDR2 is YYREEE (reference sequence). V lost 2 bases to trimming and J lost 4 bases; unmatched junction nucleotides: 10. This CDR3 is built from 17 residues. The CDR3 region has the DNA TGTGCCAGCAGCTTTCGGCGGGAGGGCCCTAAGTACAATGAGCAGTTCTTC. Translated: CASSFRREGPKYNEQFF.

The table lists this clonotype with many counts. CDR3 region: CASSLGGPPPNSPLHF. In DNA, the CDR3 is TGTGCCAGCAGCTTAGGGGGTCCTCCTCCAAATTCACCCCTCCACTTT. The chain joins TRBV7-9 to TRBJ1-6, with D hard to call. Between the trimmed V and J ends, which lost 1 base and 7 bases, there was a span of 14 bases. Germline-derived CDR1 and CDR2 are SEHNR and FQNEAQ (reference sequence). CDR3 length: 16 residues.

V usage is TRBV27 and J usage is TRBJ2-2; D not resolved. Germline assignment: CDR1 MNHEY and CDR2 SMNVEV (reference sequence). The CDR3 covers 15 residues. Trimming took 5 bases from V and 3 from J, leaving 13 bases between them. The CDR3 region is CASSTHRADTGELFF. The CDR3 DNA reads TGTGCCAGCAGTACCCACCGGGCAGACACCGGGGAGCTGTTTTTT.

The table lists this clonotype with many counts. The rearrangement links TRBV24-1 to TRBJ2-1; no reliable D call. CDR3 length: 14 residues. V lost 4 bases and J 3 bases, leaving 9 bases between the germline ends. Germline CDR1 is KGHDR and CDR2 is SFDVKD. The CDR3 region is CATSDGRNYNEQFF. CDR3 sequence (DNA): TGTGCCACCAGTGACGGACGGAACTACAATGAGCAGTTCTTC.

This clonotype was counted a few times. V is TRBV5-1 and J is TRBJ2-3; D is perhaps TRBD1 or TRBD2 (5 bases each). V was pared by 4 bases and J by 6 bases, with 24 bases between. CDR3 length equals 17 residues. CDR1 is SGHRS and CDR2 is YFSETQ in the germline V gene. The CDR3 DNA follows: TGCGCCAGCAGCCGTACTTCGGGGCACGCGTGGGGGGATACGCAGTATTTT. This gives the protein CASSRTSGHAWGDTQYF. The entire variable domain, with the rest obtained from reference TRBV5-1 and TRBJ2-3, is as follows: KAGVTQTPRYLIKTRGQQVTLSCSPISGHRSVSWYQQTPGQGLQFLFEYFSETQRNKGNFPGRFSGRQFSNSRSEMNVSTLELGDSALYLCASSRTSGHAWGDTQYFGPGTRLTVL.

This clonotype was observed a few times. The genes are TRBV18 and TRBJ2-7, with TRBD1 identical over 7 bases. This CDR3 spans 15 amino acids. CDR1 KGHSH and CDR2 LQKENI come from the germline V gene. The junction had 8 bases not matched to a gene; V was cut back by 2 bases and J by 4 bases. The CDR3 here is CASSPSSTGVYEQYF. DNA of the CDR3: TGTGCCAGCTCACCATCTAGTACAGGGGTTTACGAGCAGTACTTC.

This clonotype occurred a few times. CDR3 nucleotides: TGTGCCAGCAGCCAACATCAGAACTCTGGAAACACCATATATTTT. It translates to CASSQHQNSGNTIYF. The chain is built from TRBV4-2 and TRBJ1-3; D ambiguous. CDR1 is LGHNA and CDR2 is YNFKEQ in the germline V gene. Trimming took 2 bases from V and 0 from J, leaving 8 bases between them. The CDR3 is 15 amino acids.

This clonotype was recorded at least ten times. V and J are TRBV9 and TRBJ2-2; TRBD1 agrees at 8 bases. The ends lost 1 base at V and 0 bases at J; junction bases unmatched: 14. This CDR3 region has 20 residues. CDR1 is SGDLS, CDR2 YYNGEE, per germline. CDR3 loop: CASSVSLVPGQDSNTGELFF. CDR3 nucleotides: TGTGCCAGCAGCGTATCCCTTGTCCCGGGACAGGACTCGAACACCGGGGAGCTGTTTTTT.

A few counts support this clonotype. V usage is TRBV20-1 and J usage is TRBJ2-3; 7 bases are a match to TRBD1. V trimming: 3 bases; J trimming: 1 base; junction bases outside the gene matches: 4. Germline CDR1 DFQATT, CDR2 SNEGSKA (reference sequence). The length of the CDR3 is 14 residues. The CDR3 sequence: CSARYRGGTDTQYF. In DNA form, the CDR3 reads TGCAGTGCTAGGTACAGGGGCGGCACAGATACGCAGTATTTT.